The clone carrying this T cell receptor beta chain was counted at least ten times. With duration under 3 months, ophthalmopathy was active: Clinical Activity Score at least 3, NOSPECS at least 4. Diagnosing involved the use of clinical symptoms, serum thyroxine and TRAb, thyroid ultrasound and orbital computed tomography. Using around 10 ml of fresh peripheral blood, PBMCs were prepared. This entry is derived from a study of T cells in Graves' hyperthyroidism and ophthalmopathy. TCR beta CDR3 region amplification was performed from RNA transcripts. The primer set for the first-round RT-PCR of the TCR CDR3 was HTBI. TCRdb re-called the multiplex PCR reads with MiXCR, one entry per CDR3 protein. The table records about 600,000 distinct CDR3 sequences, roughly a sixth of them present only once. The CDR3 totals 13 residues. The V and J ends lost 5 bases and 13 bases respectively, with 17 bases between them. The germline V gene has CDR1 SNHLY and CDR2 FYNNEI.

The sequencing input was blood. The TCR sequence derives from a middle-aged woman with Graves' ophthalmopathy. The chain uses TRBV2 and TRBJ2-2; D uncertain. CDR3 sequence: CASSFTSPGGLFF. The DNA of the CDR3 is TGTGCCAGCAGTTTTACCAGTCCCGGTGGGCTGTTTTTT.